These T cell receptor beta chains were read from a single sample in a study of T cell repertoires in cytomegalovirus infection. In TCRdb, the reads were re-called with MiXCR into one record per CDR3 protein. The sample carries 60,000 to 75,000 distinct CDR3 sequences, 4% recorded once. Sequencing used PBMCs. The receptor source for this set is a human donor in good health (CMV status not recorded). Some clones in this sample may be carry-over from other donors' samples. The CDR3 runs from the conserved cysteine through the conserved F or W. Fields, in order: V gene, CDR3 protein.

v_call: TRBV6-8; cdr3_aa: CASSGRGDGYTF
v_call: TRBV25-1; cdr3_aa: CASSEFSGGPIRQYF
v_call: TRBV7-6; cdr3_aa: CASSQRLAPTTDTQYF
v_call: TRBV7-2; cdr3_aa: CASSKRTSGSSNEQFF
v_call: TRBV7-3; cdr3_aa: CASSLKGVRGGAADTQYF
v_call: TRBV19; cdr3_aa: CACGYTGELFF
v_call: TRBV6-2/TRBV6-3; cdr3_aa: CASSSDTDTQYF
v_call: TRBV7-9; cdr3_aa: CASSFVGSGGEQFF
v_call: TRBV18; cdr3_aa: CASSRGSADADTQYF
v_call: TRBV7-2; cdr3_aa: CASSPRGRQLNSGNTIYF
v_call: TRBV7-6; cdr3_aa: CASSPGGNGAYGYTF
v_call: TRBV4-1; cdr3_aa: CASSPQGDTDTQYF
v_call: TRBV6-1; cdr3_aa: CASSYGRSSGSRYEQFF
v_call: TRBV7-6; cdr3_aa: CASSLDPSQPQHF
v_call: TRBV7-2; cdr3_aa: CASASTANYGYTF
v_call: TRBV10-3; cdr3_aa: CASGTSGEAGELFF
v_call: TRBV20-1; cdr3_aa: CSARDRTSGSHEQYF
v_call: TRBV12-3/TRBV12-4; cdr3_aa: CASSDRASYEQYF
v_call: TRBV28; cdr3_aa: CASSFPDRTGYTF
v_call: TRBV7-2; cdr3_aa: CASSLVTAYTEAFF
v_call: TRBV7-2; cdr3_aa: CASSLTRGAGGPYEQYF
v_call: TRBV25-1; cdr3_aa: CASSELGLAGGRLNEQFF
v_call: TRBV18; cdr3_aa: CASSPPGGETQYF
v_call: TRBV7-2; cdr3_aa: CASSLGHGSHNEQFF
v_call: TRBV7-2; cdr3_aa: CASSSTRSTTQYF
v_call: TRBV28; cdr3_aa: CASSLGGAGSYNEQFF
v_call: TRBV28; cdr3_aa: CASARDGTGVLDTQYF
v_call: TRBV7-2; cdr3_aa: CASSLALAETQYF
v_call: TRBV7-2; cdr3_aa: CASSLGSGRGDTQYF
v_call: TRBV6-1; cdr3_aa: CASGRDTLSYEQYF
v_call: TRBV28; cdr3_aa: CASSDPSQSGANVLTF